This TCR beta chain originates from a study of metastatic and nonmetastatic thyroid tumors. This clone was seen more than once but under ten times. A read error may produce the germline difference seen at one junction end. The CDR3 extends over 13 amino acids. Germline values: CDR1 MGHDK, CDR2 SYGVNS. In the original processing: A papillary thyroid cancer distant-metastasis classifier was built from CDR3 differences across clinicopathological groups. TCRdb reprocessed the PCR reads via MiXCR. These V and J calls derive from TCRdb rather than the authors' analysis. The sample comprises some 20,000 clones, 12% of which are singletons, and 6.2% rests with the top ten. All patients were untreated before thyroid surgery.

Sequenced sample: blood. The V gene is TRBV25-1, the J gene TRBJ2-1, with D unresolved. This receptor was taken from a male donor with papillary thyroid cancer or a benign thyroid nodule (not recorded which). Some clones in this sample may be carry-over from other donors' samples. DNA of the CDR3: TGTGCCAGTTCTACGATTACCTACAATGAGCAGCTCTTC. Residues: CASSTITYNEQLF.